This is a list of T cell receptor beta chains from one sample in a study of T cells in Graves' hyperthyroidism and ophthalmopathy. MiXCR, applied by TCRdb to the multiplex PCR reads, yields one record per CDR3 protein. This table holds 550,000 to 700,000 distinct CDR3 sequences, roughly 50% found once. Sequenced sample: peripheral blood or thyroid tissue (not recorded which). The receptors come from an adult woman with Graves' disease, either hyperthyroidism or ophthalmopathy (not recorded which). Both conserved end residues are part of each CDR3. The D gene is left open where the match is weak. Part of the rows lack a size; the others show once, few, many or a class for expanded clones.

cdr3_aa | cdr3_nt | d_call | j_call | v_call | clone_size
CSVEDRVETQYF | TGCAGCGTTGAGGACAGGGTGGAGACCCAGTACTTC | TRBD1 | TRBJ2-5 | TRBV29-1 | -
CSVEDPGTGACEQYF | TGCAGCGTTGAAGATCCCGGGACAGGGGCCTGCGAGCAGTACTTC | TRBD1 | TRBJ2-7 | TRBV29-1 | -
CSASLAGGLETQYF | TGCAGTGCTAGTTTAGCGGGAGGTTTGGAGACCCAGTACTTC | TRBD2 | TRBJ2-5 | TRBV20-1 | few
CASRTQGALGPGELFF | TGTGCCAGCAGAACACAGGGGGCTCTGGGGCCCGGGGAGCTGTTTTTT | TRBD1 | TRBJ2-2 | TRBV7-2 | -
CSARRADRDGYTF | TGCAGTGCTAGGCGTGCCGACAGGGATGGCTACACCTTC | TRBD1 | TRBJ1-2 | TRBV20-1 | few
CSVASVNGGTEAFF | TGCAGCGTTGCGTCAGTCAACGGAGGAACTGAAGCTTTCTTT | - | TRBJ1-1 | TRBV29-1 | few
CSVEAQQGNNYGYTF | TGCAGCGTTGAAGCACAACAGGGGAACAACTATGGCTACACCTTC | TRBD1 | TRBJ1-2 | TRBV29-1 | few
CASSQRILLAHSHKQYF | TGTGCCAGCAGCCAACGGATTCTACTAGCGCACTCCCACAAGCAGTACTTC | TRBD2 | TRBJ2-7 | TRBV3-1 | many
CAIRGLAGSNYYNEQFF | TGTGCCATCCGGGGGCTAGCGGGATCCAACTACTACAATGAGCAGTTCTTC | TRBD2 | TRBJ2-1 | TRBV10-3 | many
CASSDTWYRDNQPQHF | TGTGCCAGCAGTGACACGTGGTACAGGGACAATCAGCCCCAGCATTTT | - | TRBJ1-5 | TRBV2 | many
CSAGGGDSQETQYF | TGCAGCGCCGGCGGGGGAGACAGCCAAGAGACCCAGTACTTC | TRBD2 | TRBJ2-5 | TRBV29-1 | -
CASSQWTDEETQYF | TGTGCCAGCAGCCAATGGACGGACGAAGAGACCCAGTACTTC | - | TRBJ2-5 | TRBV4-2 | many
CASSYSKGETQYF | TGTGCCAGCAGTTACTCGAAGGGCGAGACCCAGTACTTC | - | TRBJ2-5 | TRBV6-6 | many
CSVLDWTGSETQYF | TGCAGCGTGCTCGACTGGACAGGTTCAGAGACCCAGTACTTC | TRBD1 | TRBJ2-5 | TRBV29-1 | -
CASSSSPGDASNQPQHF | TGTGCCAGTAGTAGCTCCCCCGGGGATGCTAGCAATCAGCCCCAGCATTTT | - | TRBJ1-5 | TRBV19 | many
CSARHPGTSVYEQYF | TGCAGTGCTAGACACCCCGGGACTAGCGTATACGAGCAGTACTTC | TRBD2 | TRBJ2-7 | TRBV20-1 | -
CASSRTALGQPQHF | TGTGCCAGCAGTCGGACAGCCCTAGGTCAGCCCCAGCATTTT | - | TRBJ1-5 | TRBV28 | many
CASSGQGANTGELFF | TGTGCCAGCAGCGGCCAGGGGGCGAACACCGGGGAGCTGTTTTTT | TRBD1 | TRBJ2-2 | TRBV9 | -
CSAWGQRGAENTEAFF | TGCAGCGCATGGGGTCAGAGGGGCGCGGAGAACACTGAAGCTTTCTTT | - | TRBJ1-1 | TRBV29-1 | few
CSATSSPPKAYEQYF | TGCAGTGCTACCTCAAGCCCCCCAAAGGCCTACGAGCAGTACTTC | - | TRBJ2-7 | TRBV20-1 | many
CASSLETGNYEQYF | TGCGCCAGCAGCTTGGAGACCGGGAACTACGAGCAGTACTTC | - | TRBJ2-7 | TRBV5-1 | many
CASSTYRAGGAGYTF | TGTGCCAGTAGTACCTACCGGGCAGGGGGCGCCGGCTACACCTTC | TRBD1 | TRBJ1-2 | TRBV19 | once
CASNRRDREDSPLHF | TGTGCCAGTAACCGCCGGGACCGGGAGGATTCACCCCTCCACTTT | - | TRBJ1-6 | TRBV19 | many
CATQQGGETQYF | TGTGCCACACAACAGGGCGGGGAGACCCAGTACTTC | - | TRBJ2-5 | TRBV24-1 | few
CATSKDPTEQYF | TGTGCCACCAGCAAAGACCCCACCGAGCAGTACTTC | - | TRBJ2-7 | TRBV15 | many
CASSYDRTNTGELSW | TGTGCCAGCAGCTATGACAGGACGAACACCGGGGAGCTGTCTTGG | - | TRBJ2-2 | TRBV2 | -
CASSLVGAQRRETQYF | TGTGCCAGCAGCTTAGTGGGGGCCCAAAGACGGGAGACCCAGTACTTC | - | TRBJ2-5 | TRBV2 | -
CASSYQTGQPQHF | TGTGCCAGCAGCTACCAGACGGGGCAGCCCCAGCATTTT | - | TRBJ1-5 | TRBV7-2 | few
CASSLRVTSSYEQYF | TGCGCCAGCAGCTTGCGAGTGACTAGCTCCTACGAGCAGTACTTC | - | TRBJ2-7 | TRBV4-1 | -
CASGQAEYGYTF | TGTGCCAGCGGTCAGGCGGAGTATGGCTACACCTTC | - | TRBJ1-2 | TRBV12-3/TRBV12-4 | -
CASSEGQGAANEQYF | TGTGCCAGCAGTGAGGGACAGGGGGCAGCCAACGAGCAGTACTTC | TRBD1 | TRBJ2-7 | TRBV2 | -
CASSPWRGANTEAFF | TGTGCCAGCAGCCCCTGGAGGGGAGCGAACACTGAAGCTTTCTTT | - | TRBJ1-1 | TRBV3-1 | many
CASSQDSQVYQPQHF | TGCGCCAGCAGCCAAGATTCGCAGGTGTATCAGCCCCAGCATTTT | - | TRBJ1-5 | TRBV4-1 | many
CASTPGQGDEQYF | TGTGCCAGCACCCCCGGACAGGGAGACGAGCAGTACTTC | TRBD1 | TRBJ2-7 | TRBV12-3/TRBV12-4 | many
CAIGDKEQYF | TGTGCCATAGGGGATAAGGAGCAGTACTTC | - | TRBJ2-7 | TRBV10-3 | many
CASSATGGQVSTEAFF | TGTGCCAGCAGCGCAACGGGTGGTCAGGTTAGCACTGAAGCTTTCTTT | - | TRBJ1-1 | TRBV9 | many
CAISDNTQGAQETQHF | TGTGCCATCAGTGATAACACGCAGGGGGCTCAAGAGACCCAGCATTTT | TRBD1 | TRBJ1-5 | TRBV10-3 | -
CASSGTGATEAFF | TGTGCCAGCAGTGGGACAGGGGCGACTGAAGCTTTCTTT | TRBD1 | TRBJ1-1 | TRBV25-1 | -
CSAEAGGTEAFF | TGCAGCGCAGAGGCGGGGGGCACTGAAGCTTTCTTT | - | TRBJ1-1 | TRBV29-1 | -
CASSRLAGEKTGELFF | TGCGCCAGCAGCCGACTAGCGGGAGAAAAGACCGGGGAGCTGTTTTTT | TRBD2 | TRBJ2-2 | TRBV5-1 | -
CASTVLAGETNEQFF | TGTGCCAGCACCGTACTAGCGGGAGAAACTAATGAGCAGTTCTTC | TRBD2 | TRBJ2-1 | TRBV28 | -
CASSDPYRRSSRTPEAFF | TGTGCCAGCAGTGATCCCTACAGACGTTCCTCTCGGACTCCTGAAGCTTTCTTT | - | TRBJ1-1 | TRBV2 | -
CATSIDRANVLTF | TGTGCCACCAGTATCGACAGGGCCAACGTCCTGACTTTC | - | TRBJ2-6 | TRBV15 | -
CATHARAGETQYF | TGTGCCACCCACGCCAGGGCCGGGGAGACCCAGTACTTC | - | TRBJ2-5 | TRBV10-3 | -
CATSDTGRGYTF | TGTGCCACCAGTGACACAGGCAGGGGCTACACCTTC | - | TRBJ1-2 | TRBV24-1 | -